This section outlines one T cell receptor (beta chain) sequence together with its context. What it binds is not known. Some clones are missing from TCRdb's copy, which holds only in-frame ones; the method was immunoSEQ multiplex PCR. The repertoire has roughly 200,000 clones, roughly 86% of them found once; the top ten carry roughly 6.6%. The donors formed part of the roughly 120-subject validation cohort, distinct from the approximately 670-subject first cohort. The sample is drawn from a study of cytomegalovirus exposure and HLA in healthy donors. This CDR3 region has 16 residues. Study conclusions and caveats: Investigators reported 150 to 200 TCR beta chains as tied to cytomegalovirus. According to a subsequent analysis, TCR clusters from the first cohort were inclined to appear together in the 130 or so validation repertoires.

Sequencing input: PBMCs. This chain joins TRBV12-1 and TRBJ1-5; no check of the table's D call, TRBD1, against the DNA was made. TRBV12-1 is a known pseudogene. The receptor was isolated from a man between 25 and 39 years old in good health and CMV-seropositive. This CDR3 is CASSLAQGQPGQPQHF. CDR3 in DNA: TGTGCCAGCAGCTTAGCACAGGGGCAACCGGGTCAGCCCCAGCATTTT.